The 14 T cell receptor beta chains reported below all come from one sample, sequenced in a study of Ad26.COV2.S vaccination and SARS-CoV-2 variants. Sequenced by immunoSEQ multiplex PCR; TCRdb stores in-frame clones only, minus some. The sample carries some 340,000 clones, 86% recorded once. As for treatment: roughly 19 received Ad26.COV2.S at low or high dose, single or two shots; roughly five received placebo; per-sample allocation not given. Samples analyzed were those drawn on day 63 after the first vaccine or placebo injection. Here the sequenced sample was peripheral blood, taken in a trial of Ad26.COV2.S vaccine versus placebo. These receptors originate from a person between 18 and 65 years old who received the Ad26.COV2.S COVID-19 vaccine or a placebo.

This sequence joins TRBV2 and TRBJ2-5; 8 bases are a match to TRBD2. The V gene end was trimmed by 3 bases and the J gene end by 5 bases; junction bases not matched to a gene: 11. Germline V gene data show CDR1 as SNHLY and CDR2 as FYNNEI. This CDR3 spans 16 amino acids. DNA for the CDR3: TGTGCCAGCAGTGATGCCGACTGGGGCGGGAGGGAGACCCAGTACTTC. Translated, it gives CASSDADWGGRETQYF.

This clone was found once. V usage is TRBV5-1 and J usage is TRBJ2-1, with 8 bases matching TRBD2. The CDR3 extends over 17 amino acids. In germline, CDR1 is SGHRS, CDR2 YFSETQ. The ends lost 1 base at V and 0 bases at J; junction bases unmatched: 6. The CDR3 DNA reads TGCGCCAGCAGCTTGACGGGAGGGACGAGCTCCTACAATGAGCAGTTCTTC. Translated, it gives CASSLTGGTSSYNEQFF.

The chain has TRBV6-2 or TRBV6-3 and TRBJ1-2; D not resolved. From germline, CDR1 is MNHEY and CDR2 SVGEGT. The CDR3 is 15 residues long. The V end lost 2 bases, the J end lost 4 bases, and 14 bases lay between the germline ends. The CDR3 DNA follows: TGTGCCAGCAGTTACCGACTACCGACCTTCTATGGCTACACCTTC. Protein sequence: CASSYRLPTFYGYTF.

V is TRBV5-1 and J is TRBJ1-1; no clear D gene. Germline loops: CDR1 SGHRS, CDR2 YFSETQ. The CDR3 totals 15 residues. V was shortened by 0 bases and J by 3 bases, with 12 bases between the two germline ends. The CDR3 DNA reads as TGCGCCAGCAGCTTGGACGAGACATATTACACTGAAGCTTTCTTT. This encodes CASSLDETYYTEAFF.

This clone was detected only a few times. This chain connects TRBV6-2 or TRBV6-3 to TRBJ1-5, with D unclear. Trimming took 6 bases from V and 6 from J, leaving 9 bases between them. The CDR3 loop spans 12 amino acids. The germline V gene encodes CDR1 MNHEY and CDR2 SVGEGT. The CDR3 DNA follows: TGTGCCAGCAGCTGGAGCGTTCAGCCCCAGCATTTT. It yields the protein CASSWSVQPQHF.

V and J are TRBV11-2 and TRBJ2-2, with 9 bases that match TRBD2. From germline, CDR1 is SGHAT and CDR2 FQNNGV. The trim removed 2 bases at V and 5 bases at J, leaving 6 bases unmatched. The CDR3 runs 16 residues. This CDR3 is CASSLWRGGYTGELFF. Here the CDR3 DNA reads TGTGCCAGCAGCTTATGGCGGGGGGGCTATACCGGGGAGCTGTTTTTT.

The chain has TRBV9 and TRBJ1-2; no reliable D call. The CDR3 totals 16 residues. The V gene lost 2 bases and the J gene lost 1 base, with 15 bases spanning the gap. CDR1 is SGDLS, CDR2 YYNGEE, per germline. The CDR3 here is CASSVGGPGLNYGYTF. DNA of the CDR3: TGTGCCAGCAGCGTTGGCGGGCCAGGCCTTAACTATGGCTACACCTTC.

The V and J genes are TRBV9 and TRBJ2-4; 9 nucleotides agree with TRBD2. Germline V gene lookup returns CDR1 SGDLS and CDR2 YYNGEE. The length of the CDR3 is 17 residues. V lost 4 bases and J lost 1; bases outside the gene matches: 9. The CDR3 loop reads CASSPSGLAMAKNIQYF. The CDR3 region has the DNA TGTGCCAGCAGCCCCAGCGGACTAGCGATGGCCAAAAACATTCAGTACTTC.

The V and J genes are TRBV21-1 and TRBJ2-7; the tabulated D call, TRBD1, remains unverified against the DNA. TRBV21-1 has pseudogene status. This CDR3 region has 18 residues. Written as DNA, the CDR3 is TGTGCCAGCAGCAAAGCGCTTTCACAGGGGGCTGGGGGCCACGAGCAGTACTTC. This encodes CASSKALSQGAGGHEQYF.

This clone showed up just once. The chain couples TRBV14 to TRBJ1-1, with 8 bases lining up with TRBD1. The ends lost 4 bases at V and 3 bases at J; junction bases unmatched: 10. Germline CDR1 reads SGHDN; CDR2 reads FVKESK. CDR3 size: 16 residues. The CDR3 DNA is TGTGCCAGCAGCCCAAGGACAGGGCTTAAGGACACTGAAGCTTTCTTT. It encodes CASSPRTGLKDTEAFF. Full variable domain (outside the CDR3, taken from reference TRBV14 and TRBJ1-1): EAGVTQFPSHSVIEKGQTVTLRCDPISGHDNLYWYRRVMGKEIKFLLHFVKESKQDESGMPNNRFLAERTGGTYSTLKVQPAELEDSGVYFCASSPRTGLKDTEAFFGQGTRLTVV.

This clone has only a few counts. J is TRBJ2-2 and V is TRBV11-3, with 8 bases matching TRBD2. The length of the CDR3 is 17 residues. CDR1 and CDR2 from the germline V gene are SGHNT and YENEEA. V gave up 0 bases and J gave up 6 bases; unmatched junction bases: 9. CDR3 DNA: TGTGCCAGCAGCTTAGATCTCGGGGGGGCCTTCCCCGGGGAGCTGTTTTTT. As protein: CASSLDLGGAFPGELFF.

V and J are TRBV3-1 (or the pseudogene TRBV3-2) and TRBJ2-1; 12 positions agree with TRBD2. Germline V gene lookup returns CDR1 LGHDT and CDR2 YNNKEL (reference sequence). This CDR3 has 16 residues. With 4 bases clipped from V and 7 bases from J, the junction kept 8 bases outside the gene matches. The CDR3 coding sequence is TGTGCCAGCAGCCGACTAGCGGGGGCGCCGGGGAATGAGCAGTTCTTC. Translated: CASSRLAGAPGNEQFF.

The chain is built from TRBV5-1 and TRBJ1-6; D remains ambiguous. Germline loops: CDR1 SGHRS, CDR2 YFSETQ. The CDR3 loop spans 14 amino acids. V was pared by 0 bases and J by 6 bases, with 7 bases between. In nucleotides, the CDR3 is TGCGCCAGCAGCTTGGCATCGAGTAATTCACCCCTCCACTTT. Its translation is CASSLASSNSPLHF.

The rearrangement links TRBV5-1 to TRBJ2-7; 8 bases are a match to TRBD1. The CDR3 sequence is 15 residues long. The germline gives CDR1 SGHRS, CDR2 YFSETQ. The J segment lost 7 bases and the V segment lost 4 bases, leaving 13 bases of the junction unmatched. This CDR3 reads CASSPTTQGAREQYF. The DNA for the CDR3 is TGCGCCAGCAGCCCCACCACGCAGGGGGCAAGGGAGCAGTACTTC.